Shown below are 15 T cell receptor beta chains from a single sample sequenced in a study of Ad26.COV2.S vaccination and SARS-CoV-2 variants. Libraries were prepared by immunoSEQ multiplex PCR; TCRdb keeps only in-frame clonotypes and omits some of them. The profile shows 430,000 or so clones, about nine tenths of them singletons. Specified treatment: some 20 received Ad26.COV2.S at low or high dose, single or two shots; five or six received placebo; per-sample allocation not given. The samples date from day 63 after the first vaccine or placebo injection. This specimen consisted of peripheral blood, obtained in a trial of Ad26.COV2.S vaccine versus placebo. The receptors derive from a person between 18 and 65 years old who received the Ad26.COV2.S COVID-19 vaccine or a placebo.

This clone was picked up a small number of times. The genes are TRBV6-2 or TRBV6-3 and TRBJ2-1; D is unclear. Germline V CDR1 and CDR2: MNHEY, SVGEGT. The CDR3 has 16 residues. V shed 2 bases and J shed 0 bases, with 11 bases lying between them. The CDR3 region is CASSYDTSSSYNEQFF. In nucleotides, the CDR3 is TGTGCCAGCAGTTACGACACATCTTCCTCCTACAATGAGCAGTTCTTC.

The chain carries TRBV25-1 and TRBJ2-1; D may be TRBD2 (5 bases). The CDR3 spans 14 residues. The V gene's germline CDR1 is MGHDK and CDR2 SYGVNS. Trimming removed 7 bases from V and 8 bases from J, with 18 bases in between. The DNA for the CDR3 is TGTGCCAGCACTGAGGGAGCGGCCCAGGATGAGCAGTTCTTC. Translated, it gives CASTEGAAQDEQFF. Combining the CDR3 with reference TRBV25-1 and TRBJ2-1 gives the whole variable domain EADIYQTPRYLVIGTGKKITLECSQTMGHDKMYWYQQDPGMELHLIHYSYGVNSTEKGDLSSESTVSRIRTEHFPLTLESARPSHTSQYLCASTEGAAQDEQFFGPGTRLTVL.

The chain couples TRBV6-5 to TRBJ2-3; 12 bases align to TRBD2. V lost 4 bases, J lost 5 bases, and 4 bases stayed unmatched. In germline, CDR1 is MNHEY, CDR2 SVGAGI. The CDR3 loop spans 15 amino acids. CDR3: CASSSSGRALDTQYF. The CDR3 bases are TGTGCCAGCAGTTCTAGCGGGAGGGCCTTAGATACGCAGTATTTT.

The CDR3 bases are TGTGCCAGCAGCCAAGGTCTAACAGGGATAAGGGAGACCCAGTACTTC. It yields the protein CASSQGLTGIRETQYF. V and J are TRBV14 and TRBJ2-5; TRBD1 is a possible D gene (6 bases). Germline V gives CDR1 SGHDN, CDR2 FVKESK. Trimming pared 1 base from V and 5 bases from J, leaving 17 bases between. The CDR3 runs 16 residues.

The chain has TRBV10-1 and TRBJ2-4, with 11 bases lining up with TRBD2. Germline CDR1 reads WNHNN; CDR2 reads SYGVQD (reference sequence). The CDR3 runs to 19 residues. With 2 bases clipped from V and 4 bases from J, the junction kept 13 bases outside the gene matches. The CDR3 nucleotides read TGCGCCAGCAGTGAGAAGGTGTCCGGGACTAGCGGACCTAAAAACATTCAGTACTTC. The encoded protein is CASSEKVSGTSGPKNIQYF.

The chain has TRBV7-2 and TRBJ2-4, with TRBD2 as a possible D gene (6 bases). Germline V gene lookup returns CDR1 SGHTA and CDR2 FQGNSA. The CDR3 totals 14 residues. V lost 3 bases and J lost 3, with 9 bases in between. CDR3 sequence (DNA): TGTGCCAGCAGCTTGGGGACTTACAAAAACATTCAGTACTTC. Its translation: CASSLGTYKNIQYF.

The rearrangement uses TRBV29-1 and TRBJ2-1; TRBD1 is a possible D gene (5 bases). V was clipped by 2 bases and J by 7 bases, with 30 bases between them. This CDR3 has 19 residues. Looked up from germline, CDR1 is SQVTM and CDR2 is ANQGSEA. CDR3 in amino acids: CSVETTADPLSSGFNEQFF. As DNA, the CDR3 is TGCAGCGTTGAAACAACAGCAGACCCTCTTTCATCAGGGTTTAATGAGCAGTTCTTC.

In DNA form, the CDR3 reads TGTGCCAGCAGCGTGGGACCTAGAGCTCAAGAGACCCAGTACTTC. Amino acid sequence: CASSVGPRAQETQYF. V gene TRBV9 combines with J gene TRBJ2-5; D possibly uses TRBD1 or TRBD2 (5 bases each). V lost 2 bases and J 2 bases, leaving 13 bases between the germline ends. There are 15 residues in the CDR3. Per the germline V gene, CDR1 is SGDLS and CDR2 is YYNGEE.

The chain joins TRBV9 to TRBJ2-3, with 8 bases that match TRBD1. The V gene's germline CDR1 is SGDLS and CDR2 YYNGEE. This CDR3 has 17 residues. V shed 4 bases, J shed 2 bases, and the junction held 12 bases outside the gene matches. The CDR3 sequence: CASSSNRGQAFTDTQYF. The CDR3, as DNA: TGTGCCAGCAGCTCGAACCGGGGACAGGCTTTCACAGATACGCAGTATTTT.

This clone was detected only once. The chain carries TRBV28 and TRBJ2-7; D not resolved. Trimming removed 3 bases at V and 0 bases at J, with 6 bases between. The CDR3 length is 13 residues. From germline, CDR1 is MDHEN and CDR2 SYDVKM. The DNA for the CDR3 is TGTGCCAGCAGTTTGCGAATCTCCTACGAGCAGTACTTC. Translating gives CASSLRISYEQYF.

V usage is TRBV28 and J usage is TRBJ1-3; unclear D gene. Germline assignment: CDR1 MDHEN and CDR2 SYDVKM. This CDR3 spans 17 amino acids. V gave up 2 bases and J gave up 0 bases, with 14 bases separating them. The CDR3 spells CASSLLPLRSSGNTIYF. In DNA, the CDR3 is TGTGCCAGCAGTTTACTCCCCCTTCGGAGCTCTGGAAACACCATATATTTT.

This clone was counted a few times. V is TRBV5-1 and J is TRBJ2-1; 8 positions agree with TRBD1. Losses at the gene ends were 4 bases for V and 1 base for J; bases not matched to a gene: 7. Germline lookup yields CDR1 SGHRS and CDR2 YFSETQ. The CDR3 totals 16 residues. CDR3 sequence: CASSQGQDESYNEQFF. As DNA, the CDR3 is TGCGCCAGCAGCCAGGGACAGGATGAGTCCTACAATGAGCAGTTCTTC.

This chain joins TRBV29-1 and TRBJ2-5, with D perhaps matching TRBD1 (5 bases). With 5 bases removed from V and 2 bases from J, the gap between germline ends came to 12 bases. Looked up from germline, CDR1 is SQVTM and CDR2 is ANQGSEA. The CDR3 has 13 residues. This chain's CDR3 is CSVTGQIQETQYF. The CDR3 DNA follows: TGCAGCGTTACCGGACAAATTCAAGAGACCCAGTACTTC.

The chain is built from TRBV21-1 and TRBJ2-5. TRBV21-1 is a known pseudogene. This CDR3 region has 16 residues. CDR3 amino acids: CASSTGSLGCQETQYF. The CDR3 nucleotides read TGTGCCAGCAGCACAGGCTCCCTAGGGTGTCAAGAGACCCAGTACTTC.

The chain links TRBV29-1 to TRBJ2-2, with TRBD2 identical over 9 bases. J lost 5 bases, V lost 4 bases, and 8 bases had no gene match. The CDR3 is made up of 15 amino acids. Germline V gene sequence: CDR1 SQVTM, CDR2 ANQGSEA. The CDR3 loop reads CSVGMVTSGTGELFF. As DNA, the CDR3 is TGCAGCGTTGGAATGGTGACTAGCGGTACCGGGGAGCTGTTTTTT.